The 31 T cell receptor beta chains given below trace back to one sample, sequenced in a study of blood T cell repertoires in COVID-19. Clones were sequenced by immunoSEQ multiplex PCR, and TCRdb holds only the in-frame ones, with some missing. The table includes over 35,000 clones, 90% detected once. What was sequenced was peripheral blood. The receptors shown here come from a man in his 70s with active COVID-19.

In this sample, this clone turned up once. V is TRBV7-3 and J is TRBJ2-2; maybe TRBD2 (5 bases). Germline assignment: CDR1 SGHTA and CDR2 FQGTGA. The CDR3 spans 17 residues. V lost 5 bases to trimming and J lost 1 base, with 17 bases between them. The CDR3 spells CASSRGRSGVNTGELFF. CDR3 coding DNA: TGTGCCAGCAGCCGGGGTCGGTCCGGGGTGAACACCGGGGAGCTGTTTTTT.

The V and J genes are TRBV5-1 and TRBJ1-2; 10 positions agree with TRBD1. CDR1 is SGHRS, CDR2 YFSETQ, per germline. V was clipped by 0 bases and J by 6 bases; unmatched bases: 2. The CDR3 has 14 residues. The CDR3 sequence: CASSLAGTGDGYTF. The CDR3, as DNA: TGCGCCAGCAGCTTGGCCGGGACAGGGGATGGCTACACCTTC.

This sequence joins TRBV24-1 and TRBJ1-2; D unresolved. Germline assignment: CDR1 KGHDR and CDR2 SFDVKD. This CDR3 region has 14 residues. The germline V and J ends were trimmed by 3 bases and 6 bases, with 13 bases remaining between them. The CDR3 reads CATSDRYDWDGYTF. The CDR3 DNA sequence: TGTGCCACCAGTGATCGCTATGACTGGGATGGCTACACCTTC.

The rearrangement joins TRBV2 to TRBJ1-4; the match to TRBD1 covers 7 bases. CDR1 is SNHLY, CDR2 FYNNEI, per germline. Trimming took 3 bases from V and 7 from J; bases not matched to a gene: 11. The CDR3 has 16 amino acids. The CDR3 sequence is CASSDPYRGAVEKLFF. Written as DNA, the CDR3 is TGTGCCAGCAGTGACCCCTACAGGGGAGCGGTTGAAAAACTGTTTTTT.

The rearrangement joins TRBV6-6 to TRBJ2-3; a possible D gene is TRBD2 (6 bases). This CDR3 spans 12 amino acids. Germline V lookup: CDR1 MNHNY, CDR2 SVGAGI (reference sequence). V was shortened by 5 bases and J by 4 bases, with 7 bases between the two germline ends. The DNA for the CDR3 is TGTGCCAGCAGTCCGGGGGCAGATACGCAGTATTTT. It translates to CASSPGADTQYF.

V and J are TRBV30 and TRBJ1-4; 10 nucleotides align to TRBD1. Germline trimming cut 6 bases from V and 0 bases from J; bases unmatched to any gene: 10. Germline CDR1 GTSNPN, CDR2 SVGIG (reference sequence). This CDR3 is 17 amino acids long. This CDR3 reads CACRGTGATATNEKLFF. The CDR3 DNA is TGTGCCTGCAGGGGGACAGGGGCCACTGCAACTAATGAAAAACTGTTTTTT. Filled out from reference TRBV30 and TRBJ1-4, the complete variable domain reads SQTIHQWPATLVQPVGSPLSLECTVEGTSNPNLYWYRQAAGRGLQLLFYSVGIGQISSEVPQNLSASRPQDRQFILSSKKLLLSDSGFYLCACRGTGATATNEKLFFGSGTQLSVL.

The chain's CDR3 is CASSYRGDRYEQYF. CDR3 nucleotide sequence: TGTGCCAGCAGTTACCGGGGAGATCGCTACGAGCAGTACTTC. V and J are TRBV6-5 and TRBJ2-7; D is perhaps TRBD2 (5 bases). Deletions cut 2 bases from V and 3 bases from J, with 11 bases between. Germline V CDR1 and CDR2: MNHEY, SVGAGI. This CDR3 comprises 14 residues.

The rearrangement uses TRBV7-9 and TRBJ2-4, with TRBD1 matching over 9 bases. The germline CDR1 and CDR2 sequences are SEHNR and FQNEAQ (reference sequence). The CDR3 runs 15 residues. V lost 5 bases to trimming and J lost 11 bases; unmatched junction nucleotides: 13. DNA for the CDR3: TGTGCCAGCAGCCCACACGGGGGGACAGGGAGCTTTCAGTACTTC. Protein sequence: CASSPHGGTGSFQYF.

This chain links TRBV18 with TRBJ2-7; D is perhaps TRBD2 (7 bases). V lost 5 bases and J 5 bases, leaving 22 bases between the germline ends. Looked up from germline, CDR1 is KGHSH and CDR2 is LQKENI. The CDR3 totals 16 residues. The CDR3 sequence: CASSNIGGLARDEQYF. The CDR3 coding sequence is TGTGCCAGCTCAAATATCGGGGGGCTCGCCCGGGACGAGCAGTACTTC. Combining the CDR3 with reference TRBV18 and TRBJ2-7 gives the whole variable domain NAGVMQNPRHLVRRRGQEARLRCSPMKGHSHVYWYRQLPEEGLKFMVYLQKENIIDESGMPKERFSAEFPKEGPSILRIQQVVRGDSAAYFCASSNIGGLARDEQYFGPGTRLTVT.

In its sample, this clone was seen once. CDR3 residues: CASSTRDKNYGYTF. The CDR3 DNA reads TGTGCCAGCAGTACCCGGGACAAGAACTATGGCTACACCTTC. The gene calls are TRBV6-6 and TRBJ1-2; D perhaps matches TRBD1 (6 bases). The CDR3 runs 14 residues. From germline, CDR1 is MNHNY and CDR2 SVGAGI (reference sequence). The ends were cut back, 5 bases at V and 2 bases at J, with 12 bases in the middle.

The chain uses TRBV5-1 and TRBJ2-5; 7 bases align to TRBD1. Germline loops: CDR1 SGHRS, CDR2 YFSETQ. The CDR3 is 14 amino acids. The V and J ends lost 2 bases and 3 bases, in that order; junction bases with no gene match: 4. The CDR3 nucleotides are TGCGCCAGCAGCTTTTGGGACAGTAAAGAGACCCAGTACTTC. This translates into CASSFWDSKETQYF.

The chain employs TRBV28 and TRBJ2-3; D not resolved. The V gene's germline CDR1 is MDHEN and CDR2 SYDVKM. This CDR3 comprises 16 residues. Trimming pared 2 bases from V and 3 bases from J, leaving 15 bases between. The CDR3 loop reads CASSLPMRYSTDTQYF. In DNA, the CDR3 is TGTGCCAGCAGTTTACCTATGAGATATTCAACAGATACGCAGTATTTT.

CDR3 DNA: TGTGCCAGCAGCTCGCAGGGGGGCCTGGGGGGCTACACCTTC. Translating it yields CASSSQGGLGGYTF. V usage is TRBV11-2 and J usage is TRBJ1-2; TRBD1 matches 7 bases. Germline trimming cut 4 bases from V and 8 bases from J; bases unmatched to any gene: 10. CDR3 size: 14 residues. Germline assignment: CDR1 SGHAT and CDR2 FQNNGV.

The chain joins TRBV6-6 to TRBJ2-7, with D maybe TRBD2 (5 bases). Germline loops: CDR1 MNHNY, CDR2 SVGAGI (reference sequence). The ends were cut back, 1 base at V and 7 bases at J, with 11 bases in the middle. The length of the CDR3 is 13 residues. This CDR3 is CASSYYGSGEQYF. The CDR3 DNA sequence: TGTGCCAGCAGTTACTATGGAAGCGGAGAGCAGTACTTC.

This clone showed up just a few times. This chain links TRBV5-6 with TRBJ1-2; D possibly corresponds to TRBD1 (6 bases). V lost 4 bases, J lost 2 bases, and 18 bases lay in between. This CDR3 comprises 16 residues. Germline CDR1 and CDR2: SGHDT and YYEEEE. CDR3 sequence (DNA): TGTGCCAGCAGCACGGCTACAGGGATGAGCAACTATGGCTACACCTTC. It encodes CASSTATGMSNYGYTF.

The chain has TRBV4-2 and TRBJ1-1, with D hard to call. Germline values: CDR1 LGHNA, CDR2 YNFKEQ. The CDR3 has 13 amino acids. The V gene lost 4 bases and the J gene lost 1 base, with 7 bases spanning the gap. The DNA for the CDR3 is TGTGCCAGCAGCCGTAACAGGAACACTGAAGCTTTCTTT. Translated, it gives CASSRNRNTEAFF.

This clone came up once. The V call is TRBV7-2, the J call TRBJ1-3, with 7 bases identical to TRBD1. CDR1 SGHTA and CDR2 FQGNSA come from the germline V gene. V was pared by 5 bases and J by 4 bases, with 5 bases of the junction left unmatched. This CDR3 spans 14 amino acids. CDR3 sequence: CASSPRTGGNTIYF. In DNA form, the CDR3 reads TGTGCCAGCAGCCCTCGGACAGGAGGAAACACCATATATTTT.

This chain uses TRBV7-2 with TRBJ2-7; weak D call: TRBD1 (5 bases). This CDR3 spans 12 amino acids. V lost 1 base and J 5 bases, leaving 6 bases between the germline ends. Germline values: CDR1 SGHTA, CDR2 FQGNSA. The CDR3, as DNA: TGTGCCAGCAGCTTAGGGGGCGACGAGCAGTACTTC. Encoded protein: CASSLGGDEQYF.

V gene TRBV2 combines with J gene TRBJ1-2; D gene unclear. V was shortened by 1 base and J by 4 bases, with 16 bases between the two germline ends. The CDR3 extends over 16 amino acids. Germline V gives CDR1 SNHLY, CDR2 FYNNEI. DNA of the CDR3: TGTGCCAGCAGTGAAGGTAGGAGTCGTTCAATCTATGGCTACACCTTC. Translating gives CASSEGRSRSIYGYTF. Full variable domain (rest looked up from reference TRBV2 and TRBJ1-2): EPEVTQTPSHQVTQMGQEVILRCVPISNHLYFYWYRQILGQKVEFLVSFYNNEISEKSEIFDDQFSVERPDGSNFTLKIRSTKLEDSAMYFCASSEGRSRSIYGYTFGSGTRLTVV.

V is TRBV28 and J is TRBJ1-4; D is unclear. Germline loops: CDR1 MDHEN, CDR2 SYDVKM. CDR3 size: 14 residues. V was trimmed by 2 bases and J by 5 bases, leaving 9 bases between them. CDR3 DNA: TGTGCCAGCAGTTTACCTCACCGGAATGAAAAACTGTTTTTT. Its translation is CASSLPHRNEKLFF.

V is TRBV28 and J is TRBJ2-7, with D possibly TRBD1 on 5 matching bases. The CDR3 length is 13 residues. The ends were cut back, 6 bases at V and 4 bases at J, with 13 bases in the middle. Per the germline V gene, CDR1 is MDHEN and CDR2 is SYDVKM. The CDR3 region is CASRLTARYEQYF. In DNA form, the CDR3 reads TGTGCCAGCAGATTGACAGCGAGATACGAGCAGTACTTC.

The CDR3 is CSVEAGGRGYTF. The DNA for the CDR3 is TGCAGCGTTGAAGCGGGGGGACGTGGCTACACCTTC. The J gene is TRBJ1-2, the V gene TRBV29-1; perhaps TRBD1 as D (5 bases). This CDR3 contains 12 residues. The ends were cut back, 1 base at V and 7 bases at J, with 10 bases in the middle. The germline gives CDR1 SQVTM, CDR2 ANQGSEA.

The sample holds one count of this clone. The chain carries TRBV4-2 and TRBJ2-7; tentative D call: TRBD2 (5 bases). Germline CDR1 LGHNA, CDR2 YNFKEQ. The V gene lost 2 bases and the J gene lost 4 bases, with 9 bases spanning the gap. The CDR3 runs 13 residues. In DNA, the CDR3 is TGTGCCAGCAGCCAACCCACTAGATACGAGCAGTACTTC. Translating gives CASSQPTRYEQYF.

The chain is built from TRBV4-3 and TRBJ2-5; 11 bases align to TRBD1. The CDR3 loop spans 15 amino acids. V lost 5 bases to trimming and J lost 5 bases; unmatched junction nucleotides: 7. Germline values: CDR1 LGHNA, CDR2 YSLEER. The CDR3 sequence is CASSNRDRGEETQYF. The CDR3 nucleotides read TGCGCCAGCAGCAACCGGGACAGGGGGGAGGAGACCCAGTACTTC.

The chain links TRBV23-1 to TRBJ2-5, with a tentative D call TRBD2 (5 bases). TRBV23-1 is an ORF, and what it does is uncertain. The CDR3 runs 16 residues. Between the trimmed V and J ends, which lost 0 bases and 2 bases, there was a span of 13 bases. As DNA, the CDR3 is TGCGCCAGCAGTCAATCATTATGGACTTGTCAAGAGACCCAGTACTTC. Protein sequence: CASSQSLWTCQETQYF.

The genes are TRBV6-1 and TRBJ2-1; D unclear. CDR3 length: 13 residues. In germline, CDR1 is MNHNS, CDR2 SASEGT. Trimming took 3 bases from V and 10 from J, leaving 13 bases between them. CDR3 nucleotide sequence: TGTGCCAGCAGTGATACCCTATTGTGGGAGCAGTTCTTC. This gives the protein CASSDTLLWEQFF.

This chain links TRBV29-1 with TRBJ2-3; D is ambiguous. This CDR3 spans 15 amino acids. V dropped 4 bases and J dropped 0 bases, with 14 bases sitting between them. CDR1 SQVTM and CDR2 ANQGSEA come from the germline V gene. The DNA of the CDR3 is TGCAGCGTTGGTTATTCTAGTACTAGCACAGATACGCAGTATTTT. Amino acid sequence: CSVGYSSTSTDTQYF.

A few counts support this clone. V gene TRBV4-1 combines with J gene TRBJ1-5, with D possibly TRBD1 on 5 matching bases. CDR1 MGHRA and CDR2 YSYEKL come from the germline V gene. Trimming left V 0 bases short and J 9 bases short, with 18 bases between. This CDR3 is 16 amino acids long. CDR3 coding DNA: TGCGCCAGCAGCCAAGACTTCGGGGCGGGACCCACGCCCCAGCATTTT. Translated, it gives CASSQDFGAGPTPQHF.

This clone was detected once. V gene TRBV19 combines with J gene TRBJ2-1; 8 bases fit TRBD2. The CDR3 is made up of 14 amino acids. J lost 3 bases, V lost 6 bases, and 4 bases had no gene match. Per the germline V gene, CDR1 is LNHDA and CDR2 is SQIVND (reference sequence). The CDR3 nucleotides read TGTGCCAGTAGCTTCGGGACTAGCTACAATGAGCAGTTCTTC. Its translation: CASSFGTSYNEQFF.

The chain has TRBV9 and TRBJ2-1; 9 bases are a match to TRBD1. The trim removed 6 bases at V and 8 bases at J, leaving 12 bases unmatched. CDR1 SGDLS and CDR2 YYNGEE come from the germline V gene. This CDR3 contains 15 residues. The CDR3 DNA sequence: TGTGCCAGCACCCCCCGGACAGGGGTTGGTTATGAGCAGTTCTTC. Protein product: CASTPRTGVGYEQFF. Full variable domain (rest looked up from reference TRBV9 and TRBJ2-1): DSGVTQTPKHLITATGQRVTLRCSPRSGDLSVYWYQQSLDQGLQFLIQYYNGEERAKGNILERFSAQQFPDLHSELNLSSLELGDSALYFCASTPRTGVGYEQFFGPGTRLTVL.

The CDR3 bases are TGCGCCAGCAGCTTCCTGGGCAGGGGGGAGAATTCACCCCTCCACTTT. Translating it yields CASSFLGRGENSPLHF. V gene TRBV5-1 combines with J gene TRBJ1-6; TRBD1 aligns across 7 bases. V shed 2 bases, J shed 7 bases, and the junction held 9 bases outside the gene matches. Germline CDR1 and CDR2: SGHRS and YFSETQ. This CDR3 contains 16 residues. Variable domain in full (rest from reference TRBV5-1 and TRBJ1-6): KAGVTQTPRYLIKTRGQQVTLSCSPISGHRSVSWYQQTPGQGLQFLFEYFSETQRNKGNFPGRFSGRQFSNSRSEMNVSTLELGDSALYLCASSFLGRGENSPLHFGNGTRLTVT.